The 19 T cell receptor beta chains presented below share a single source sample, sequenced in a study of regulatory T cells in long-lasting Graves disease. Arm-PCR of CDR3 regions with iRepertoire HTBI primers generated TCR beta libraries. TCRdb reprocessed the multiplex PCR reads with MiXCR, giving one entry per CDR3 protein. The table has around 320,000 distinct CDR3 sequences, roughly a sixth seen once. Documented time point: newly diagnosed GD, antithyroid drugs for less than 3 months. Generation of the TCR library employed RNA extracted from PBMCs. These same data were also listed under a study on T cells in Graves' hyperthyroidism and ophthalmopathy.

Material: peripheral blood mononuclear cells (PBMCs), obtained at new diagnosis, from a patient treated with antithyroid drugs. The receptor source for this set is a man aged 35 to 55 with Graves disease.

This clonotype occurred many times. J is TRBJ2-7 and V is TRBV11-2; the D gene could be TRBD1 or TRBD2 (5 bases each). Germline CDR1 reads SGHAT; CDR2 reads FQNNGV. The CDR3 totals 14 residues. Trimming pared 8 bases from V and 5 bases from J, leaving 19 bases between. This CDR3 reads CASAGMTGRHEQYF. The CDR3 nucleotides are TGTGCCAGCGCGGGCATGACGGGGCGCCACGAGCAGTACTTC.

This clonotype has only a few counts. The chain combines TRBV20-1 with TRBJ2-2; 9 positions agree with TRBD1. Germline-derived CDR1 and CDR2 are DFQATT and SNEGSKA (reference sequence). The length of the CDR3 is 12 residues. This chain's CDR3 is CGGQGNTGELFF. The CDR3 DNA sequence: TGCGGGGGACAGGGGAACACCGGGGAGCTGTTTTTT.

This clonotype came up a few times. The chain employs TRBV18 and TRBJ2-2; 8 positions match TRBD1. Germline loops: CDR1 KGHSH, CDR2 LQKENI. This CDR3 has 16 residues. J gave up 4 bases and V 0 bases, and 4 bases lay outside the gene matches. DNA for the CDR3: TGTGCCAGCTCACCACCGTCACAGGGGGTCACCGGGGAGCTGTTTTTT. Its translation: CASSPPSQGVTGELFF.

This sequence joins TRBV29-1 and TRBJ2-3; possibly TRBD2 for D (6 bases). The germline V gene encodes CDR1 SQVTM and CDR2 ANQGSEA. The ends were cut back, 2 bases at V and 6 bases at J, with 15 bases in the middle. The CDR3 is made up of 14 amino acids. Here the CDR3 DNA reads TGCAGCGTTGAATGGGGGGTCTTGCGGGATACGCAGTATTTT. Translating it yields CSVEWGVLRDTQYF.

This clonotype was seen more than once but under ten times. This chain uses TRBV28 with TRBJ1-2; 7 nucleotides align to TRBD1. Looked up from germline, CDR1 is MDHEN and CDR2 is SYDVKM. The J segment lost 6 bases and the V segment lost 7 bases, leaving 17 bases of the junction unmatched. CDR3 size: 16 residues. The CDR3 region is CASNDAEMTGRDGYTF. CDR3 DNA: TGTGCCAGCAACGACGCCGAGATGACAGGGCGGGATGGCTACACCTTC.

This clonotype was counted many times. The rearrangement uses TRBV18 and TRBJ2-3; D unresolved. Trimming took off 5 bases at V and 2 bases at J, with 11 bases between the two ends. Per the germline V gene, CDR1 is KGHSH and CDR2 is LQKENI. CDR3 length: 14 residues. CDR3 in amino acids: CASSTQTDTDTQYF. The CDR3 DNA reads TGTGCCAGCTCAACGCAAACAGACACAGATACGCAGTATTTT.

Points on this clonotype: This could be a read error, since a much larger clone is one nucleotide away. This rearrangement joins TRBV7-8 to TRBJ2-7; the match to TRBD2 covers 7 bases. The germline CDR1 and CDR2 sequences are SGHVS and FQNEAQ. V shed 5 bases, J shed 3 bases, and the junction held 10 bases outside the gene matches. The CDR3 has 15 amino acids. CDR3 region: CASSPRAGRDYEQYF. As DNA, the CDR3 is TGTGCCAGCAGCCCGCGGGCAGGGAGGGACTACGAGCAGTACTTC.

The sample holds many counts of this clonotype. The rearrangement links TRBV28 to TRBJ2-1; D is ambiguous. CDR1 and CDR2 from the germline V gene are MDHEN and SYDVKM. The CDR3 has 15 residues. Between the trimmed V and J ends, which lost 10 bases and 4 bases, there was a span of 20 bases. CDR3 DNA: TGTGCCACCTCCCGTGTAATTGGGAATTACAATGAGCAGTTCTTC. Residues: CATSRVIGNYNEQFF.

V and J are TRBV2 and TRBJ1-5, with D possibly matching TRBD1 (5 bases). The CDR3 totals 15 residues. The V end was cut by 0 bases, the J end by 2 bases, with 8 bases between. Germline V CDR1 and CDR2: SNHLY, FYNNEI. The CDR3 reads CASSEATGRNQPQHF. The CDR3 nucleotides are TGTGCCAGCAGTGAAGCGACGGGGCGCAATCAGCCCCAGCATTTT. The whole variable domain, filled in from reference TRBV2 and TRBJ1-5, reads EPEVTQTPSHQVTQMGQEVILRCVPISNHLYFYWYRQILGQKVEFLVSFYNNEISEKSEIFDDQFSVERPDGSNFTLKIRSTKLEDSAMYFCASSEATGRNQPQHFGDGTRLSIL.

This clonotype was seen many times. The J gene is TRBJ2-1, the V gene TRBV9; possibly TRBD1 for D (7 bases). Looked up from germline, CDR1 is SGDLS and CDR2 is YYNGEE. CDR3 length: 15 amino acids. Deletions cut 0 bases from V and 4 bases from J, with 11 bases between. CDR3 residues: CASSVGGTVYNEQFF. DNA of the CDR3: TGTGCCAGCAGCGTAGGCGGGACAGTTTACAATGAGCAGTTCTTC.

At least ten counts were recorded for this clonotype. The chain is built from TRBV2 and TRBJ1-4; TRBD1 matches at 7 bases. Germline CDR1 is SNHLY and CDR2 is FYNNEI. V dropped 2 bases and J dropped 7; count of bases not matched to a gene: 7. This CDR3 has 15 residues. CDR3: CASSETQGIVEKLFF. The CDR3 DNA is TGTGCCAGCAGTGAAACACAGGGGATCGTTGAAAAACTGTTTTTT.

Remarks on this clonotype: This may be a read error, as it is one base from a much larger clone. The rearrangement uses TRBV28 and TRBJ2-2, with TRBD2 as a possible D gene (5 bases). The V gene's germline CDR1 is MDHEN and CDR2 SYDVKM. The CDR3 totals 16 residues. Here the CDR3 reads CASSFGWTQNAGELFF. The CDR3 DNA follows: TGTGCCAGCAGTTTCGGCTGGACTCAGAACGCCGGGGAGCTGTTTTTT. Drawing the rest from reference TRBV28 and TRBJ2-2, the complete variable domain is DVKVTQSSRYLVKRTGEKVFLECVQDMDHENMFWYRQDPGLGLRLIYFSYDVKMKEKGDIPEGYSVSREKKERFSLILESASTNQTSMYLCASSFGWTQNAGELFFGEGSRLTVL.

This clonotype was picked up many times. The junction differs from germline at one of its ends, possibly a read error. This chain links TRBV7-9 with TRBJ2-3, with 8 bases identical to TRBD2. CDR3 size: 12 residues. Germline V gene data show CDR1 as SEHNR and CDR2 as FQNEAQ (reference sequence). CDR3 loop: CASSPRLANGVF. Written as DNA, the CDR3 is TGTGCCAGCAGCCCCCGACTAGCGAACGGTGTTTTT.

This clonotype has at least ten counts. The CDR3 DNA is TGCAGTGCTCTCCTGGATAGCAATCAGCCCCAGCATTTT. Its protein product is CSALLDSNQPQHF. The chain carries TRBV20-1 and TRBJ1-5, with no clear D. V lost 5 bases and J lost 0, with 8 bases in between. The length of the CDR3 is 13 residues. Germline-derived CDR1 and CDR2 are DFQATT and SNEGSKA (reference sequence).

There are many counts of this clonotype. J is TRBJ2-1 and V is TRBV6-1; D is unclear. This CDR3 has 12 residues. V gave up 8 bases and J gave up 5 bases, with 10 bases separating them. Per the germline V gene, CDR1 is MNHNS and CDR2 is SASEGT. The CDR3 DNA is TGTGCCAGCGCTGACACACACAATGAGCAGTTCTTC. Its translation: CASADTHNEQFF.

Ten or more counts support this clonotype. The V call is TRBV28, the J call TRBJ2-7, with D possibly being TRBD1 (5 bases). The length of the CDR3 is 14 residues. CDR1 is MDHEN, CDR2 SYDVKM, per germline. The V and J ends lost 5 bases and 2 bases respectively, with 13 bases between them. The CDR3 protein is CASSPRQRAYEQYF. The DNA of the CDR3 is TGTGCCAGCAGTCCCCGACAGAGAGCCTACGAGCAGTACTTC.

This clonotype was detected many times. V is TRBV7-6 and J is TRBJ2-6; D gene unclear. V shed 0 bases and J shed 4 bases, with 10 bases lying between them. This CDR3 has 16 amino acids. The V gene's germline CDR1 is SGHVS and CDR2 FNYEAQ. The CDR3 DNA sequence: TGTGCCAGCAGCTTAGCGGAGACGTACGGGGCCAACGTCCTGACTTTC. This encodes CASSLAETYGANVLTF.

This clonotype came up many times. The chain combines TRBV24-1 with TRBJ2-1; no reliable D call. The germline gives CDR1 KGHDR, CDR2 SFDVKD. The CDR3 has 14 amino acids. Trimming took 0 bases from V and 3 from J, leaving 5 bases between them. For the CDR3, the DNA is TGTGCCACCAGTGATTTGAACAGCTACAATGAGCAGTTCTTC. Protein: CATSDLNSYNEQFF.

The chain combines TRBV2 with TRBJ2-1; 10 positions agree with TRBD2. Per the germline V gene, CDR1 is SNHLY and CDR2 is FYNNEI. The CDR3 contains 14 residues. V was pared by 7 bases and J by 7 bases, with 7 bases of the junction left unmatched. CDR3 in DNA: TGTGCCAGCAATCCTAGCGGGGGATTGAATGAGCAGTTCTTC. The encoded protein is CASNPSGGLNEQFF. Filled out from reference TRBV2 and TRBJ2-1, the complete variable domain reads EPEVTQTPSHQVTQMGQEVILRCVPISNHLYFYWYRQILGQKVEFLVSFYNNEISEKSEIFDDQFSVERPDGSNFTLKIRSTKLEDSAMYFCASNPSGGLNEQFFGPGTRLTVL.